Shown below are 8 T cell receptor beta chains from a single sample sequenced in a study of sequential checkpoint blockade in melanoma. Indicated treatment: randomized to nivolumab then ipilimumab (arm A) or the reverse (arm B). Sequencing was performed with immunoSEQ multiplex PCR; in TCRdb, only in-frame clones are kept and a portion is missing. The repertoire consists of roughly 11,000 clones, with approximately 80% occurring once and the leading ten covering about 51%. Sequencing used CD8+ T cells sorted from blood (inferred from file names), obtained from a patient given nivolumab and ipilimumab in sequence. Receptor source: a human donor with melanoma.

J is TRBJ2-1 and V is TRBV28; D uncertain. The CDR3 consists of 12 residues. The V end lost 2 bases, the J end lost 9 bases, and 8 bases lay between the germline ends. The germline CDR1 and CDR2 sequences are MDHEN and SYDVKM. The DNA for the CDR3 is TGTGCCAGCAGTTTAGTTCTACGTGAGCAGTTCTTC. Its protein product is CASSLVLREQFF.

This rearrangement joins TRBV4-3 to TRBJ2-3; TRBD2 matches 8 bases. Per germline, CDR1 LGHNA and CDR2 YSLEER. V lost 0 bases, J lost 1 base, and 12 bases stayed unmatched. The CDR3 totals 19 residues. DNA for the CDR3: TGCGCCAGCAGCCAAGATGGGGGGTTTGCGGGGGGTCGCACAGATACGCAGTATTTT. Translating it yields CASSQDGGFAGGRTDTQYF.

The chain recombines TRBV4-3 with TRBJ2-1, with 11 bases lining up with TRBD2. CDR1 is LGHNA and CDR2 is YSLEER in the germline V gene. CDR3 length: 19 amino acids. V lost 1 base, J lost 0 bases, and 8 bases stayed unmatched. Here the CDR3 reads CASSQGASGGTSSYNEQFF. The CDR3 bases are TGCGCCAGCAGCCAAGGGGCTAGCGGGGGGACTTCCTCCTACAATGAGCAGTTCTTC.

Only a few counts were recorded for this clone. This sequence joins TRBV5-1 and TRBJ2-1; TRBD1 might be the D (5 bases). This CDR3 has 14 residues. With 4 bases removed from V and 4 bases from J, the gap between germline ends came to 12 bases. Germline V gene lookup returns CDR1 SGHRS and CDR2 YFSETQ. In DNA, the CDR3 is TGCGCCAGCAGCCTAAAGACAGAGTACAATGAGCAGTTCTTC. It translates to CASSLKTEYNEQFF.

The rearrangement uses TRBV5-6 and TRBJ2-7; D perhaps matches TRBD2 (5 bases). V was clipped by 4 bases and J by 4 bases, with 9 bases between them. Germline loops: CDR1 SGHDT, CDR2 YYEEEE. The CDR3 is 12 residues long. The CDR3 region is CASSAPGYEQYF. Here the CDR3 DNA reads TGTGCCAGCAGCGCCCCGGGGTACGAGCAGTACTTC. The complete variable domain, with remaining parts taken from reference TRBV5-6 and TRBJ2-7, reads DAGVTQSPTHLIKTRGQQVTLRCSPKSGHDTVSWYQQALGQGPQFIFQYYEEEERQRGNFPDRFSGHQFPNYSSELNVNALLLGDSALYLCASSAPGYEQYFGPGTRLTVT.

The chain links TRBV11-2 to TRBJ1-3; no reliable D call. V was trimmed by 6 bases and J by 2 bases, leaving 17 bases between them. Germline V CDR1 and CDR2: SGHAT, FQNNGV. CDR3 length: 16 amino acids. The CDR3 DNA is TGTGCCAGCAGGACTTTCAGTAACATGGCTGGAAACACCATATATTTT. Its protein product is CASRTFSNMAGNTIYF.

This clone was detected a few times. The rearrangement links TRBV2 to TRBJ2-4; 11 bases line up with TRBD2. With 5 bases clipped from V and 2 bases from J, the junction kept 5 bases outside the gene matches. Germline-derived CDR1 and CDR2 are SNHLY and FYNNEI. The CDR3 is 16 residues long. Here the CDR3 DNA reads TGTGCCAGCAGTCCCTTAGCGGGGGGGTCCAAAAACATTCAGTACTTC. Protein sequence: CASSPLAGGSKNIQYF.

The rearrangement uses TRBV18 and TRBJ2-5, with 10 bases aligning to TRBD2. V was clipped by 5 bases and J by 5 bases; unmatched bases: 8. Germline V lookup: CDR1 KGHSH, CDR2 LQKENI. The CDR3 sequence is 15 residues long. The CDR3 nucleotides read TGTGCCAGCTCAGCCGGGACTAGCGTTTGGGAGACCCAGTACTTC. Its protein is CASSAGTSVWETQYF.